This T cell receptor (beta chain) was observed in a study of T cells expressing NK-cell markers. Study outcomes and limitations: Unclear, still, was the HCMV specificity of the expanded NKG2C+ T cell clones.

5'RACE template switching with UMIs produced the TCR beta cDNA. TCRdb re-called the 5' RACE reads, yielding one record per CDR3 amino acid sequence without DNA. The table lists 500,000 to 600,000 distinct CDR3 sequences. The length of the CDR3 is 15 residues. Germline assignment: CDR1 KGHSH and CDR2 LQKENI. A word on this clonotype: Its antigen is undetermined.

Sequenced: blood T cells: a sorted CD56 or NKG2C T cell subset, CD4+ or CD8+ T cells, or bulk PBMC T cells (not recorded which). The rearrangement uses TRBV18 and TRBJ2-7; without DNA, the TCRdb call of TRBD2 cannot be checked. The sequence came from a young man in good health. The CDR3: CASSLNSGTSQEQYF.